The source of this T cell receptor beta chain is a study of cytomegalovirus exposure and HLA in healthy donors. Comment on this clone: Its antigen remains unidentified.

Study outcomes and limitations: The HLA-A and HLA-B alleles of most subjects were reportedly predicted accurately from TCR beta sequences.

The primer mix had 60 Vbeta and 13 Jbeta primers. TCRdb's copy holds only in-frame clones and misses some; the assay was immunoSEQ multiplex PCR. The data contain over 100,000 clones, 69% of them singletons. Germline loops: CDR1 MNHNS, CDR2 SASEGT. Germline trimming cut 5 bases from V and 1 base from J; bases unmatched to any gene: 3. There are 14 residues in the CDR3. This sequence joins TRBV6-1 and TRBJ2-7, with 9 bases fitting TRBD1. This receptor was taken from a woman aged 65 to 85 in good health and CMV-seropositive. The sample consisted of PBMCs. The CDR3 is CASSSTGGSYEQYF. In nucleotides, the CDR3 is TGTGCCAGCAGTTCGACAGGGGGGTCCTACGAGCAGTACTTC.